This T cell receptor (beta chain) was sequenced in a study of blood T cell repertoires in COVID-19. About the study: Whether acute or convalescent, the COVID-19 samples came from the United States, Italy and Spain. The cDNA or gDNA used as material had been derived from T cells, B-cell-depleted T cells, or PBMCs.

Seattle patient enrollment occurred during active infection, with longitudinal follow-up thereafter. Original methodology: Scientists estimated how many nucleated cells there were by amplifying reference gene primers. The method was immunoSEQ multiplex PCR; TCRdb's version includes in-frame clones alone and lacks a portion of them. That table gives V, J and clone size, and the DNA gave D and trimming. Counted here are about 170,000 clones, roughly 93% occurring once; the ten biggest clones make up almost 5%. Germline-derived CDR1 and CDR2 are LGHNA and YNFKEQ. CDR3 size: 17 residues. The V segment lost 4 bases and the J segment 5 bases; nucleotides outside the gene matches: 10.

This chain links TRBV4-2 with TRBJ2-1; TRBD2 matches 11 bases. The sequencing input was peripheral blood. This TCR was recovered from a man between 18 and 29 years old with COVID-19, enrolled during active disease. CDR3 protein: CASSPLTSGTSNNEQFF. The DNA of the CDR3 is TGTGCCAGCAGCCCACTGACTAGCGGGACATCAAACAATGAGCAGTTCTTC.